Reported below is one TCR beta chain. Its antigen is still unknown. A read error is possible here, since a much larger clone lies one base away. TCRdb redid the calling of the RACE reads with MiXCR, one entry per CDR3 protein. The sample contains some 170,000 distinct CDR3 sequences, approximately 20% of which appear only once. The entry originates in a study of human T cells and chemical hapten exposure. Study overall: Per-sample variation in TCR yield stemmed mainly from small pooled library volume differences.

Time point reported: patch test 1, 2 weeks after DPC sensitization. Described treatment: therapeutic diphenylcyclopropenone sensitization with weekly scalp DPC. Germline loops: CDR1 MNHEY, CDR2 SVGEGT. CDR3 size: 14 residues. Study results and limitations: Expanded TCRs produced significantly more large CDR3 similarity clusters than controls did. No change in TCRs above 1 in 1000 frequency was produced by DPC sensitization.

This TCR came from a woman between 50 and 59 years old with alopecia areata. Some clones in this sample may be carry-over from other donors' samples. The specimen comprised whole blood, sampled in connection with sensitization to the hapten diphenylcyclopropenone (DPC). The V call is TRBV6-2 or TRBV6-3, the J call TRBJ2-6, with D possibly TRBD2 on 7 matching bases. CDR3 protein: CASSYGGAANALTF. Written as DNA, the CDR3 is TGTGCCAGCAGTTACGGGGGGGCGGCCAACGCCCTGACTTTC.